A single sample is the source of the 25 T cell receptor beta chains below, sequenced in a study of technical replicates of blood from several donors. Clones were sequenced by immunoSEQ multiplex PCR, and TCRdb holds only the in-frame ones, with some missing. In the table there are more than 75,000 clones, 93% of which are singletons. Material for sequencing was T cells isolated from PBMCs. The source is a human donor in good health.

This clone was picked up one time. J is TRBJ2-4 and V is TRBV25-1; unclear D gene. This CDR3 is 12 amino acids long. Per the germline V gene, CDR1 is MGHDK and CDR2 is SYGVNS. V was trimmed by 9 bases and J by 6 bases, leaving 12 bases between them. As DNA, the CDR3 is TGTGCCAGTAGGAGCACGGGAAACATTCAGTACTTC. Translation gives CASRSTGNIQYF.

This chain links TRBV19 with TRBJ1-5; D unclear. Germline V gene sequence: CDR1 LNHDA, CDR2 SQIVND (reference sequence). CDR3 length equals 15 residues. V lost 3 bases and J 7 bases, leaving 16 bases between the germline ends. CDR3 region: CASSIFRESGQPQHF. CDR3 DNA sequence: TGTGCCAGTAGTATCTTCCGGGAAAGTGGGCAGCCCCAGCATTTT. Full variable domain (missing parts from reference TRBV19 and TRBJ1-5): DGGITQSPKYLFRKEGQNVTLSCEQNLNHDAMYWYRQDPGQGLRLIYYSQIVNDFQKGDIAEGYSVSREKKESFPLTVTSAQKNPTAFYLCASSIFRESGQPQHFGDGTRLSIL.

The chain combines TRBV4-1 with TRBJ2-3; D remains ambiguous. The CDR3 loop spans 15 amino acids. Germline CDR1 and CDR2: MGHRA and YSYEKL. The ends were cut back, 4 bases at V and 3 bases at J, with 14 bases in the middle. Here the CDR3 reads CASSPLRMETDTQYF. The CDR3, as DNA: TGCGCCAGCAGCCCGCTGCGGATGGAGACAGATACGCAGTATTTT.

V usage is TRBV2 and J usage is TRBJ1-3; tentatively, D is TRBD1 (6 bases). Germline-derived CDR1 and CDR2 are SNHLY and FYNNEI. This CDR3 comprises 15 residues. Trimming stripped 5 bases from V and 4 bases from J, with 15 bases between. DNA of the CDR3: TGTGCCAGCAGTATGTGGACAGCCTCGGGAAACACCATATATTTT. Residues: CASSMWTASGNTIYF.

The chain couples TRBV18 to TRBJ1-5; D is possibly TRBD1 (6 bases). The CDR3 consists of 14 residues. V was shortened by 6 bases and J by 3 bases, with 12 bases between the two germline ends. CDR1 and CDR2 from the germline V gene are KGHSH and LQKENI. The CDR3 nucleotides are TGTGCCAGCTCTCGGTCAGGGGCCAATCAGCCCCAGCATTTT. Protein sequence: CASSRSGANQPQHF. The full variable domain, rest sourced from reference TRBV18 and TRBJ1-5, is NAGVMQNPRHLVRRRGQEARLRCSPMKGHSHVYWYRQLPEEGLKFMVYLQKENIIDESGMPKERFSAEFPKEGPSILRIQQVVRGDSAAYFCASSRSGANQPQHFGDGTRLSIL.

This rearrangement joins TRBV11-2 to TRBJ1-1, with a tentative D call TRBD1 (5 bases). The CDR3 has 13 amino acids. The V gene lost 3 bases and the J gene lost 8 bases, with 13 bases spanning the gap. Germline V lookup: CDR1 SGHAT, CDR2 FQNNGV. This CDR3 is CASSLMGLEEAFF. The CDR3 DNA reads TGTGCCAGCAGCTTGATGGGGCTGGAAGAAGCTTTCTTT.

V gene TRBV2 combines with J gene TRBJ2-7; TRBD2 matches 8 bases. The length of the CDR3 is 14 residues. Germline lookup yields CDR1 SNHLY and CDR2 FYNNEI. Germline trimming cut 8 bases from V and 1 base from J; bases unmatched to any gene: 7. CDR3 bases: TGTGCCAGCGAGAATAGCGGGAATTCCTACGAGCAGTACTTC. This encodes CASENSGNSYEQYF. The entire variable domain, with the rest obtained from reference TRBV2 and TRBJ2-7, is as follows: EPEVTQTPSHQVTQMGQEVILRCVPISNHLYFYWYRQILGQKVEFLVSFYNNEISEKSEIFDDQFSVERPDGSNFTLKIRSTKLEDSAMYFCASENSGNSYEQYFGPGTRLTVT.

This chain connects TRBV7-9 to TRBJ2-2, with D tentatively TRBD1 (6 bases). The germline V gene has CDR1 SEHNR and CDR2 FQNEAQ (reference sequence). The CDR3 has 16 residues. Deletions cut 5 bases from V and 4 bases from J, with 17 bases between. The chain's CDR3 is CASSPPRGQSTGELFF. In DNA, the CDR3 is TGTGCCAGCAGCCCCCCGAGGGGACAAAGCACCGGGGAGCTGTTTTTT.

The chain recombines TRBV21-1 with TRBJ2-7; the listed D gene, TRBD2, was not tested against the DNA. TRBV21-1 is described as a pseudogene. This CDR3 has 15 residues. The CDR3 spells CASSRPGGNPYEQYF. CDR3 sequence (DNA): TGTGCCAGCAGCCGACCGGGGGGGAACCCCTACGAGCAGTACTTC.

About this clone itself: Germline and junction disagree at one end, which may indicate a read error. The gene calls are TRBV18 and TRBJ2-2; weak D call: TRBD2 (6 bases). This CDR3 region has 13 residues. In germline, CDR1 is KGHSH, CDR2 LQKENI. The CDR3 reads CASSPLEGGELFF. For the CDR3, the DNA is TGTGCCAGCTCCCCACTGGAGGGCGGGGAGCTGTTTTTT.

V is TRBV5-5 and J is TRBJ2-1; D remains unclear. This CDR3 is 12 amino acids long. V was cut by 1 base and J by 9 bases, with 8 bases left in between. Germline assignment: CDR1 SGHKS and CDR2 YYEKEE (reference sequence). The DNA of the CDR3 is TGTGCCAGCAGCTTGATTACTCCTGAGCAGTTCTTC. Translated, it gives CASSLITPEQFF.

This chain connects TRBV11-2 to TRBJ1-4, with 8 bases identical to TRBD1. J was trimmed by 0 bases and V by 5 bases; bases with no gene match: 5. The germline gives CDR1 SGHAT, CDR2 FQNNGV. The CDR3 runs to 16 residues. CDR3 sequence reads: CASSIWTGTTNEKLFF. CDR3 nucleotides: TGTGCCAGCAGCATTTGGACAGGGACAACTAATGAAAAACTGTTTTTT.

This clone was recorded only once. This rearrangement joins TRBV27 to TRBJ2-7, with D perhaps TRBD2 (6 bases). The CDR3 is 15 residues long. With 3 bases removed from V and 3 bases from J, the gap between germline ends came to 15 bases. Looked up from germline, CDR1 is MNHEY and CDR2 is SMNVEV (reference sequence). CDR3 in DNA: TGTGCCAGCAGTTTGAGCCCGGGGGTGGGCTACGAGCAGTACTTC. Amino acids: CASSLSPGVGYEQYF.

This chain uses TRBV5-1 with TRBJ2-3; 9 bases are shared with TRBD2. The junction had 12 bases not matched to a gene; V was cut back by 6 bases and J by 4 bases. The CDR3 is made up of 16 amino acids. CDR1 is SGHRS, CDR2 YFSETQ, per germline. In DNA, the CDR3 is TGCGCCAGCAATAGGGGGCGGGAGGGCCTCTCAGATACGCAGTATTTT. Its protein is CASNRGREGLSDTQYF.

The chain uses TRBV4-2 and TRBJ2-7, with D possibly TRBD2 on 6 matching bases. The CDR3 is 17 residues long. Trimming took off 4 bases at V and 1 base at J, with 20 bases between the two ends. Germline assignment: CDR1 LGHNA and CDR2 YNFKEQ. The DNA of the CDR3 is TGTGCCAGCAGCCTCTCCCCGTCACGACGGGGGTCCTACGAGCAGTACTTC. Translated, it gives CASSLSPSRRGSYEQYF.

The V and J genes are TRBV2 and TRBJ2-7; perhaps TRBD2 as D (6 bases). The CDR3 length is 16 residues. The germline V gene encodes CDR1 SNHLY and CDR2 FYNNEI. V shed 2 bases and J shed 3 bases, with 17 bases lying between them. The CDR3: CASSESGLGTDYEQYF. CDR3 nucleotide sequence: TGTGCCAGCAGTGAAAGTGGCCTCGGGACTGACTACGAGCAGTACTTC.

The V gene is TRBV13, the J gene TRBJ2-1; TRBD1 might be the D (6 bases). Looked up from germline, CDR1 is PRHDT and CDR2 is FYEKMQ (reference sequence). Deletions cut 9 bases from V and 4 bases from J, with 19 bases between. The CDR3 covers 15 residues. The CDR3 loop is CASRYVGAGYNEQFF. The CDR3 region has the DNA TGTGCCAGTCGATACGTGGGGGCCGGGTACAATGAGCAGTTCTTC.

The count of this clone is one. The chain employs TRBV5-1 and TRBJ2-7, with D uncertain. The CDR3 extends over 13 amino acids. Between the trimmed V and J ends, which lost 0 bases and 3 bases, there was a span of 7 bases. Per germline, CDR1 SGHRS and CDR2 YFSETQ. The CDR3 loop is CASSLVANYEQYF. The CDR3, as DNA: TGCGCCAGCAGCTTGGTGGCAAACTACGAGCAGTACTTC.

Regarding this clone: Other DNA sequences in this sample translate to the same CDR3. The J gene is TRBJ1-2, the V gene TRBV6-1; D might be TRBD1 (5 bases). V dropped 3 bases and J dropped 4 bases, with 12 bases sitting between them. Germline V lookup: CDR1 MNHNS, CDR2 SASEGT. The CDR3 covers 14 residues. CDR3 sequence: CASSEVGGFYGYTF. The CDR3 DNA sequence: TGTGCCAGCAGTGAGGTGGGGGGGTTCTATGGCTACACCTTC.

This clone has a handful of counts. The rearrangement joins TRBV12-2 to TRBJ2-7; whether TRBD2, the table's D call, matches the DNA was not checked. TRBV12-2 is labeled a pseudogene. This CDR3 is built from 16 residues. The CDR3 region is CASRLASYGGTYEQYF. CDR3 DNA: TGTGCAAGTCGCTTAGCGAGTTACGGGGGGACCTACGAGCAGTACTTC.

J is TRBJ2-4 and V is TRBV6-1; no clear D gene. In germline, CDR1 is MNHNS, CDR2 SASEGT. V was trimmed by 2 bases and J by 0 bases, leaving 2 bases between them. The CDR3 consists of 13 residues. DNA of the CDR3: TGTGCCAGCAGTGAACTAGCCAAAAACATTCAGTACTTC. Protein product: CASSELAKNIQYF.

As regards this clone: A junction boundary mismatches the germline segment, possibly from a read error. CDR3 amino acids: CATSRAGENTIYF. In DNA form, the CDR3 reads TGTGCCACCAGTAGGGCAGGGGAAAACACCATATATTTT. J is TRBJ1-3 and V is TRBV10-3; weak D call: TRBD1 (6 bases). Germline V gene lookup returns CDR1 ENHRY and CDR2 SYGVKD. The CDR3 consists of 13 residues.

The chain joins TRBV9 to TRBJ1-5; the D gene is possibly TRBD1 (6 bases). CDR3 size: 14 residues. Deletions cut 4 bases from V and 7 bases from J, with 15 bases between. Per germline, CDR1 SGDLS and CDR2 YYNGEE. In DNA form, the CDR3 reads TGTGCCAGCAGCCGTGCGCCACAGGGACAGCCCCAGCATTTT. Translating it yields CASSRAPQGQPQHF.

The CDR3 DNA is TGTGCCAGCACTACCTCAAATCAGCCCCAGCATTTT. It translates to CASTTSNQPQHF. This rearrangement joins TRBV28 to TRBJ1-5; no clear D gene. Germline CDR1 is MDHEN and CDR2 is SYDVKM. The CDR3 runs 12 residues. Trimming removed 7 bases from V and 4 bases from J, with 8 bases in between.

The chain couples TRBV10-2 to TRBJ2-7; a weak D match, TRBD1 (5 bases). Deletions cut 4 bases from V and 2 bases from J, with 9 bases between. This CDR3 is built from 13 residues. CDR1 and CDR2 from the germline V gene are WSHSY and SAAADI. The DNA for the CDR3 is TGCGCCAGCAGTGTCCAGGACACCTACGAGCAGTACTTC. Its protein is CASSVQDTYEQYF.